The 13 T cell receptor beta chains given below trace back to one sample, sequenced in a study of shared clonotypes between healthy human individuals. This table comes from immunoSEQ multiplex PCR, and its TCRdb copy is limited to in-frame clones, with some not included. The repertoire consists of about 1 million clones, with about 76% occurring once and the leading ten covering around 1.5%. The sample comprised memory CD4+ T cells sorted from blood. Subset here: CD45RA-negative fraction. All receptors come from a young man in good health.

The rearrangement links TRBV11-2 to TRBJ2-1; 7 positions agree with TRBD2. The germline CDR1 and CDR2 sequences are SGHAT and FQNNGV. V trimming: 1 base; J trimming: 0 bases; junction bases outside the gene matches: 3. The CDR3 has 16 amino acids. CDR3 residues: CASSLAGGSSYNEQFF. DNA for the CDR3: TGTGCCAGCAGCTTAGCTGGCGGGAGCTCCTACAATGAGCAGTTCTTC.

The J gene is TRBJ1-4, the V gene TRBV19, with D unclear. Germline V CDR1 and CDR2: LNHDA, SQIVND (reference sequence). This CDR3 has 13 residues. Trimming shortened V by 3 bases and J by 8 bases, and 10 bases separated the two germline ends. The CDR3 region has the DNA TGTGCCAGTAGTATCATGGTTTGGGAAAAACTGTTTTTT. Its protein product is CASSIMVWEKLFF.

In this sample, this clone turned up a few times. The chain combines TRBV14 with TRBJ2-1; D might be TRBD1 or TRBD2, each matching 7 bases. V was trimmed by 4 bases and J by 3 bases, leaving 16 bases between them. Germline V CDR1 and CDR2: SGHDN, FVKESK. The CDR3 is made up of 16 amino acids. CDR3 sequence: CASSPLQGGIYNEQFF. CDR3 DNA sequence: TGTGCCAGCAGCCCTTTGCAGGGGGGGATCTACAATGAGCAGTTCTTC. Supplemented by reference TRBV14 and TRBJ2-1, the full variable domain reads EAGVTQFPSHSVIEKGQTVTLRCDPISGHDNLYWYRRVMGKEIKFLLHFVKESKQDESGMPNNRFLAERTGGTYSTLKVQPAELEDSGVYFCASSPLQGGIYNEQFFGPGTRLTVL.

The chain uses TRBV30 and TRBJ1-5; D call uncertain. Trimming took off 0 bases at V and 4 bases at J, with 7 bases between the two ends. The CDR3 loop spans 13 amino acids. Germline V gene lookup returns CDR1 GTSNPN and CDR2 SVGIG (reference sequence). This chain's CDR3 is CAWSVIGNQPQHF. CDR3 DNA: TGTGCCTGGAGTGTAATAGGTAATCAGCCCCAGCATTTT.

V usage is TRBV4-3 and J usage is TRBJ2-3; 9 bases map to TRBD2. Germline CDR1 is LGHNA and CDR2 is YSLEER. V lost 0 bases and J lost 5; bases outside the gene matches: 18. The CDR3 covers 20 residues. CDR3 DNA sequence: TGCGCCAGCAGCCAAGATTACTTTCCCGGGGCTAGCGGGAAAATAGATACGCAGTATTTT. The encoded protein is CASSQDYFPGASGKIDTQYF.

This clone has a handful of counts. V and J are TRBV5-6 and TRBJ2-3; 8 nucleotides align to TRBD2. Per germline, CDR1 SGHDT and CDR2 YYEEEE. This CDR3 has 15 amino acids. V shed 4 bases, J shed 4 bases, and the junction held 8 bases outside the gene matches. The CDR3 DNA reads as TGTGCCAGCAGCCCCCTACCGACTAGCGCAGATACGCAGTATTTT. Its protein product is CASSPLPTSADTQYF.

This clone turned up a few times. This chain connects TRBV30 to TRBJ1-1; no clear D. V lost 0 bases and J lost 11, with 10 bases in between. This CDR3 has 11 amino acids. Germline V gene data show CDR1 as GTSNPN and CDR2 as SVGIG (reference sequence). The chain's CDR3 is CAWSVEGEAFF. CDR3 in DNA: TGTGCCTGGAGTGTAGAGGGAGAGGCTTTCTTT.

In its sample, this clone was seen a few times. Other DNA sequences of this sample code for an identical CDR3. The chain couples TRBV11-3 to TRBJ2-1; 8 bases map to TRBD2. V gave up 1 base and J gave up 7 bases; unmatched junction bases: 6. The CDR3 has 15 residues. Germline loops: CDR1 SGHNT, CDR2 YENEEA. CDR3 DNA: TGTGCCAGCAGCTTAGCGGGAGGGCCCTCGAATGAGCAGTTCTTC. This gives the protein CASSLAGGPSNEQFF.

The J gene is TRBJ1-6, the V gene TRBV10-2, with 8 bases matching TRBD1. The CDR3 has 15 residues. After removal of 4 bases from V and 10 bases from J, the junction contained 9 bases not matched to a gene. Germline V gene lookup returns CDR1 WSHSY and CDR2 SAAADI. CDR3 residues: CASSGEAGGKSPLHF. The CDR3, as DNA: TGCGCCAGCAGTGGGGAGGCAGGGGGCAAGTCACCCCTCCACTTT.

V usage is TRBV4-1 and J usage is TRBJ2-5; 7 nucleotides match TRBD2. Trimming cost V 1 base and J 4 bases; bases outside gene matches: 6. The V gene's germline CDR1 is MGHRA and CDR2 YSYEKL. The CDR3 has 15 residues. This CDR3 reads CASSQGGRGTETQYF. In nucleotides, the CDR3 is TGCGCCAGCAGCCAAGGGGGGAGGGGAACAGAGACCCAGTACTTC.

The CDR3 protein is CASSFLGSMAQETQYF. The CDR3 coding sequence is TGTGCCAGCAGCTTCCTCGGGAGTATGGCCCAAGAGACCCAGTACTTC. V usage is TRBV5-6 and J usage is TRBJ2-5; TRBD2 is a possible D gene (6 bases). V was trimmed by 2 bases and J by 1 base, leaving 15 bases between them. Germline lookup yields CDR1 SGHDT and CDR2 YYEEEE. The CDR3 runs 16 residues.

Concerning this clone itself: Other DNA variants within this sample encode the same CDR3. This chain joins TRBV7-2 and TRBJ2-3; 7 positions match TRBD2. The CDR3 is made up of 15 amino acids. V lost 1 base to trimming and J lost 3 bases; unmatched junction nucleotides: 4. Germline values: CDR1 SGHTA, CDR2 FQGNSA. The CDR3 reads CASSLGGSRTDTQYF. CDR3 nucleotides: TGTGCCAGCAGCTTAGGCGGGAGCCGGACAGATACGCAGTATTTT.

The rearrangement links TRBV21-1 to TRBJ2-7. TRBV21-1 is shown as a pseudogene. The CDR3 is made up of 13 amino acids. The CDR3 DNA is TGTGCCAGCAGATGGGACGAGTCCTACGAGCAGTACTTC. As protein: CASRWDESYEQYF.